This T cell receptor beta chain was identified during a study of blood T cell repertoires in COVID-19. Method: immunoSEQ multiplex PCR; TCRdb's copy keeps in-frame clones and lacks some. The repertoire holds 400,000 to 550,000 clones, with around 89% as singletons. With 6 bases removed from V and 4 bases from J, the gap between germline ends came to 6 bases. CDR3 length: 11 amino acids. V is TRBV23-1 and J is TRBJ2-5, with D uncertain. TRBV23-1 qualifies as an ORF whose function is uncertain. Sequencing was performed on peripheral blood. The origin of this receptor is a woman aged 25 to 45 with acute or convalescent COVID-19. CDR3 coding DNA: TGCGCCAGCAGGTCCGGAGAGACCCAGTACTTC. Its translation is CASRSGETQYF.